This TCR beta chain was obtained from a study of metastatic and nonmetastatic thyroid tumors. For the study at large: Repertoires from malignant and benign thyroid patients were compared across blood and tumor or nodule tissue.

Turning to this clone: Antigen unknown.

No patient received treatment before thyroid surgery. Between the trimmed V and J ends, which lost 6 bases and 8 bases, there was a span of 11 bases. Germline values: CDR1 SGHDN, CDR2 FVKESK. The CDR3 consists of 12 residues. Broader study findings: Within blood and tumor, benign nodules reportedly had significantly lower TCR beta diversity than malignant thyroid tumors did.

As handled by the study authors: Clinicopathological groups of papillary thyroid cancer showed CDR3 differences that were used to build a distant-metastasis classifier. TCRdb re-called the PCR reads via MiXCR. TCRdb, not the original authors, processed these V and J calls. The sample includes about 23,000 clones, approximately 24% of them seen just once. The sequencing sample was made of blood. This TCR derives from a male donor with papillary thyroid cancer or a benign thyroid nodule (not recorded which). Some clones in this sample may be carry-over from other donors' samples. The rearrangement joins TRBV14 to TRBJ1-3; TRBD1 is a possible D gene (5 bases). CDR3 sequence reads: CASSGRGDTIYF. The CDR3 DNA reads TGTGCCAGCAGTGGAAGGGGAGACACCATATATTTT.